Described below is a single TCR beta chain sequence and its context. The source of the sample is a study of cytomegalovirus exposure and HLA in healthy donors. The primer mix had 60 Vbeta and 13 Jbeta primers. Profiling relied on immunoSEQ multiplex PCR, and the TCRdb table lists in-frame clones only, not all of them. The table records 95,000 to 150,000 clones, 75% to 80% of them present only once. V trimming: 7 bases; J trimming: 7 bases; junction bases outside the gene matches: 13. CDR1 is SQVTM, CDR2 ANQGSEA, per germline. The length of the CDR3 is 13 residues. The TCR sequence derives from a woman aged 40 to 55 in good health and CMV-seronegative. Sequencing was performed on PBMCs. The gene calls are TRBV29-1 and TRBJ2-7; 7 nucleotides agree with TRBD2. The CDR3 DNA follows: TGCAGCGCCCGGGGGGAAACAGTAAGAGAGCAGTACTTC. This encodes CSARGETVREQYF.